One and the same sample provided the 3 T cell receptor beta chains below, sequenced in a study of vaccination and CD4 T cells after COVID-19. These receptors are not linked to any known antigen. Sequence data for DNA of cultured CD4+ T cells were generated by the Oncomine TCR Beta short-read assay. TCRdb reprocessed the PCR reads with MiXCR, giving one entry per CDR3 protein. The data contain approximately 9,600 distinct CDR3 sequences, approximately 24% of them seen just once; the ten biggest clones take up under 60%. The treatment: roughly 11-day PBMC culture with coronavirus spike peptide pools or control peptides (ViraFEST assay). The sample consisted of CD4+ T cells from blood, cultured in vitro, taken before SARS-CoV-2 vaccination. The receptors were sampled from a human donor who received a COVID-19 vaccine.

By share, this clonotype counts as medium-sized (0.01 to 0.1%). The chain recombines TRBV15 with TRBJ1-5; no reliable D call. Trimming shortened V by 0 bases and J by 7 bases, and 16 bases separated the two germline ends. In germline, CDR1 is LNHNV, CDR2 YYDKDF (reference sequence). The CDR3 totals 16 residues. The CDR3 region has the DNA TGTGCCACCAGCAGAGATCGGTTATCGGGAGGGCAGCCCCAGCATTTT. Amino acids: CATSRDRLSGGQPQHF.

The chain combines TRBV10-3 with TRBJ2-1; D gene ambiguous. The CDR3 is 11 residues long. Trimming shortened V by 6 bases and J by 8 bases, and 8 bases separated the two germline ends. Germline-derived CDR1 and CDR2 are ENHRY and SYGVKD. The CDR3 sequence is CAIRRVDEQFF. CDR3 DNA sequence: TGTGCCATCAGAAGGGTCGATGAGCAGTTCTTC.

This clonotype has just a few counts. The CDR3 coding sequence is TGTGCCAGCAGTGAAGCGCCCGGGACAGAGTATAGCAATCAGCCCCAGCATTTT. This gives the protein CASSEAPGTEYSNQPQHF. The genes are TRBV6-1 and TRBJ1-5; TRBD1 matches 7 bases. The germline gives CDR1 MNHNS, CDR2 SASEGT. The CDR3 has 18 amino acids. V shed 0 bases and J 0 bases; nucleotides not matched to a gene: 8.